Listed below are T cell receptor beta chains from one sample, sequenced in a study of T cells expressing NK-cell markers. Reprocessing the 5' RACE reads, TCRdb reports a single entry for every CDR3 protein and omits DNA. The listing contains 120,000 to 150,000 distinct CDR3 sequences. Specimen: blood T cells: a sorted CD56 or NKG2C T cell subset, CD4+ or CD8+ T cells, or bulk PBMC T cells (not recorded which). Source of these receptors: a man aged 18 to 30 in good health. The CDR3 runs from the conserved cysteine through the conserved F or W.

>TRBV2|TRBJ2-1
CASSEPGDEQFF
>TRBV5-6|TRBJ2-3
CASSPYTGTSFTDTQYF
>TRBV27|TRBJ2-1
CASSLSLWTSGSGGEQFF
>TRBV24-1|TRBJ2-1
CATSGVEEYNEQFF
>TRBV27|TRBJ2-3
CASSFGLALRDTQYF
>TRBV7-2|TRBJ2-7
CASSPVVRDEQYF
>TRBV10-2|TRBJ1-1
CASSEPGFEAFF
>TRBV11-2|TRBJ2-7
CASSPQLAGGPGEQYF
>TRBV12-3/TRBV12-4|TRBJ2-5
CATSRPQETQYF
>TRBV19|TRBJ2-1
CASSIGLGLDEQFF
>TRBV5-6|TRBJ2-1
CAGGLAGVHNEQFF